The rows below give T cell receptor beta chains drawn from one sample of a study of T cell responses to AZD1222 COVID-19 vaccine. Here immunoSEQ multiplex PCR was the method, and the copy in TCRdb shows in-frame clones only, minus some. Of over 150,000 clones in the sample, roughly 88% were seen once. The sequenced sample was peripheral blood, obtained on day 0 of AZD1222 vaccination. Receptor source: an adult in good health. Each CDR3 is given with its conserved first and last residue. Each record gives: J gene, D gene, clone size, V gene, CDR3 DNA, CDR3 protein. The D gene is left open where the match is weak. Clone size is given for some rows only: seen once, a few or many times, or a class if the clone is expanded.

>TRBJ1-5|.|.|TRBV2
TGTGCCAGCAGTGAATGGGGGAGGGACGGCAATCAGCCCCAGCATTTT
CASSEWGRDGNQPQHF
>TRBJ2-7|.|.|TRBV29-1
TGCAGCGTTCAGAGGGACTCCTACGAGCAGTACTTC
CSVQRDSYEQYF
>TRBJ2-1|.|.|TRBV7-9
TGTGCCAGCAGCTTCGACTGGGGGGAGCAGTTCTTC
CASSFDWGEQFF
>TRBJ2-3|.|.|TRBV7-2
TGTGCCAGCAGCTCCCCTCAGAGGACCGATACGCAGTATTTT
CASSSPQRTDTQYF
>TRBJ2-2|.|.|TRBV30
TGTGCCTGGAGTCACGGGTCCACATTTTCCGCCGGGGAGCTGTTTTTT
CAWSHGSTFSAGELFF
>TRBJ1-5|.|.|TRBV27
TGTGCCAGCAGTTTACAATGGGGCGCATTTGATCAGCCCCAGCATTTT
CASSLQWGAFDQPQHF
>TRBJ1-2|TRBD1|.|TRBV7-2
TGTGCCAGCAGCCCTAGGGCCTACAGGGGGCGACACTATGGCTACACCTTC
CASSPRAYRGRHYGYTF
>TRBJ2-3|TRBD2|.|TRBV5-1
TGCGCCAGCAGCTTGAGGGGGGGACTAGCAACAGATACGCAGTATTTT
CASSLRGGLATDTQYF
>TRBJ2-3|.|.|TRBV27
TGTGCCAGCAGTTCGTATATGGGAGGCACAGATACGCAGTATTTT
CASSSYMGGTDTQYF
>TRBJ2-7|.|.|TRBV13
TGTGCCATACGGACGGGCGCCGAGCAGTACTTC
CAIRTGAEQYF
>TRBJ2-1|.|.|TRBV7-2
TGTGCCAGCAGCCCGTCAAATGAGCAGTTCTTC
CASSPSNEQFF
>TRBJ2-7|TRBD1|.|TRBV5-1
TGCGCCAGCACAGTAGACAGGGGCCACGAGCAGTACTTC
CASTVDRGHEQYF
>TRBJ1-2|.|.|TRBV14
TGTGCCAGCAGCCAAGACCCGGCAGGCTATGGCTACACCTTC
CASSQDPAGYGYTF
>TRBJ2-7|.|once|TRBV6-2/TRBV6-3
TGTGCCAGCAGCCCCGGGTGGGTCGAGCAGTACTTC
CASSPGWVEQYF
>TRBJ1-2|TRBD1|.|TRBV5-1
TGCGCCAGCAGCCGTCTGGGAACAGGGGACTATGGCTACACCTTC
CASSRLGTGDYGYTF
>TRBJ1-2|.|.|TRBV2
TGTGCCAGCAGTGCAGGGATTCATCACTATGGCTACACCTTC
CASSAGIHHYGYTF
>TRBJ1-3|.|.|TRBV7-6
TGTGCCAGCAGCTTAGAGGCCGGGGGGCCTTCTGGAAACACCATATATTTT
CASSLEAGGPSGNTIYF
>TRBJ1-2|TRBD1|.|TRBV30
TGTGCCTGGAATACTCAACAGGGGGGAGCTGGCTACACCTTC
CAWNTQQGGAGYTF
>TRBJ1-3|.|.|TRBV3-1/TRBV3-2
TGTGCCACAGGGAGCTCTGGAAACACCATATATTTT
CATGSSGNTIYF
>TRBJ2-1|.|.|TRBV9
TGTGCCAGCAGCCCCGAGGGCTATTACAATGAGCAGTTCTTC
CASSPEGYYNEQFF
>TRBJ2-7|.|.|TRBV6-5
TGTGCCAGCAGTAGCCCCGACAGACACGAGCAGTACTTC
CASSSPDRHEQYF
>TRBJ2-2|.|.|TRBV6-5
TGTGCCAGCGTGATGCGGGGTAACACCGGGGAGCTGTTTTTT
CASVMRGNTGELFF
>TRBJ2-1|.|.|TRBV29-1
TGCAGCGTTGGGGTGAGGAGGGGGAATGAGCAGTTCTTC
CSVGVRRGNEQFF
>TRBJ2-3|.|.|TRBV27
TGTGCCAGCAGTTTCCACAGCAGTTCAGATACGCAGTATTTT
CASSFHSSSDTQYF
>TRBJ1-6|.|.|TRBV14
TGTGCCAGCAGCCTCACAGGGTCGGGGGGTAATTCACCCCTCCACTTT
CASSLTGSGGNSPLHF
>TRBJ2-2|TRBD2|.|TRBV9
TGTGCCAGCAGCGCTACTAGCGGGAGGGTGAACACCGGGGAGCTGTTTTTT
CASSATSGRVNTGELFF
>TRBJ2-4|TRBD1|.|TRBV5-3
TGTGCCAGAAGCTTGGAGGGGCTGGACAGGTGGGTCCTAGCCAAAAACATTCAGTACTTC
CARSLEGLDRWVLAKNIQYF
>TRBJ2-1|.|.|TRBV15
TGTGCCACCAGCAGAGATACCCGGGGTCACAATGAGCAGTTCTTC
CATSRDTRGHNEQFF
>TRBJ2-7|.|.|TRBV7-9
TGTGCCAGCAGCAGACCCGGGACGGCTTCCTACGAGCAGTACTTC
CASSRPGTASYEQYF
>TRBJ1-1|.|few|TRBV14
TGTGCCAGCAGCCAAGCCCAGGGAGTGAACACTGAAGCTTTCTTT
CASSQAQGVNTEAFF
>TRBJ2-1|TRBD1|.|TRBV12-5
TGTGCTAGTGGTCAGGGGGTACCTAGCAATGAGCAGTTCTTC
CASGQGVPSNEQFF
>TRBJ2-7|.|.|TRBV6-1
TGTGCCAGCAGTGAAGCGCTGACGGGGCTCGTCTCCTACGAGCAGTACTTC
CASSEALTGLVSYEQYF
>TRBJ2-1|TRBD1|.|TRBV9
TGTGCCAGCAGCCCCCCGGGACAGATATTCAATGAGCAGTTCTTC
CASSPPGQIFNEQFF
>TRBJ1-5|TRBD1|.|TRBV2
TGTGCCAGCAGTGAAGCGCTTCGGACAGGGGGGCAGCCCCAGCATTTT
CASSEALRTGGQPQHF
>TRBJ1-1|.|.|TRBV5-1
TGCGCCAGCAGCTTGGGGGGGAACACTGAAGCTTTCTTT
CASSLGGNTEAFF
>TRBJ2-4|.|.|TRBV11-2
TGTGCCAGCAGCACAGGTATAGCCAAAAACATTCAGTACTTC
CASSTGIAKNIQYF
>TRBJ2-7|TRBD2|.|TRBV4-1
TGCGCCAGCAGCCAAGGGGGTGGGCCTAGCGGGAGCTACGAGCAGTACTTC
CASSQGGGPSGSYEQYF
>TRBJ2-1|.|few|TRBV30
TGTGCCTGGACTCCCGGAGGGCCCAATGAGCAGTTCTTC
CAWTPGGPNEQFF
>TRBJ1-1|.|.|TRBV7-8
TGTGCCAGCAGCTTAGGGGGGTGGGGCAGAAGTACTGAAGCTTTCTTT
CASSLGGWGRSTEAFF
>TRBJ2-3|TRBD2|.|TRBV5-1
TGCGCCAGCAGCCCGGGACTATTTGGCACAGATACGCAGTATTTT
CASSPGLFGTDTQYF
>TRBJ1-1|.|once|TRBV19
TGTGCCAGTATCCAGGGAGCTGAAGCTTTCTTT
CASIQGAEAFF
>TRBJ1-2|.|.|TRBV4-2
TGTGCCAGCAGCCAAGATACCGGACGTTACTATGGCTACACCTTC
CASSQDTGRYYGYTF
>TRBJ1-1|.|.|TRBV27
TGTGCCAGCAGAGCCCCCGCAGGGGACGCTTTCTTT
CASRAPAGDAFF
>TRBJ2-5|TRBD2|.|TRBV9
TGTGCCAGCAGCGCCGCCGGGACTAGTAAAGAGACCCAGTACTTC
CASSAAGTSKETQYF
>TRBJ1-6|.|once|TRBV14
TGTGCCAGCAGCCAAGCTGCAGGTTCCCATTCACCCCTCCACTTT
CASSQAAGSHSPLHF
>TRBJ1-3|.|.|TRBV10-3
TGTGCCATCAGTGAGTCAGGCGCTGGAAACACCATATATTTT
CAISESGAGNTIYF
>TRBJ1-2|.|.|TRBV28
TGTGCCAGCCCTAAGGTGGCGCGTGATGGCTACACCTTC
CASPKVARDGYTF
>TRBJ2-7|TRBD1|.|TRBV10-2
TGCGCCAGCAGTGGGGGGACAGGGGGATCCTACGAGCAGTACTTC
CASSGGTGGSYEQYF